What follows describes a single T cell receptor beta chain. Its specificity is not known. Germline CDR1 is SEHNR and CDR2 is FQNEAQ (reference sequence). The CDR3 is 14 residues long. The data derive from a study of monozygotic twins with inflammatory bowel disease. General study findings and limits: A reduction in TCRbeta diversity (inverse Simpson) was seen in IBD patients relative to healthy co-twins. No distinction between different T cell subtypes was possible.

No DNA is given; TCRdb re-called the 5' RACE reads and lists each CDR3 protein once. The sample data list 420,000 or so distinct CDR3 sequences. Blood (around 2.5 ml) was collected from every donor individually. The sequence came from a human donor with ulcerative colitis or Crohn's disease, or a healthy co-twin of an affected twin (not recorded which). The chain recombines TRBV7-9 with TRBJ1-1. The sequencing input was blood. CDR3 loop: CASSLLAGDTEAFF.